One and the same sample provided the 30 T cell receptor beta chains below, sequenced in a study of blood T cell repertoires in COVID-19. The data were produced by immunoSEQ multiplex PCR, yet TCRdb's version contains in-frame clones alone and is incomplete. Among some 270,000 clones listed, 88% were seen once. Sequencing was performed on PBMCs or T cells enriched from blood (not recorded which). The receptor set was obtained from a woman between 40 and 50 years old who had been exposed to COVID-19.

This CDR3 is CASSQAEGHPQETQYF. CDR3 nucleotides: TGTGCCAGCAGCCAGGCCGAGGGACACCCCCAAGAGACCCAGTACTTC. The chain joins TRBV3-1 (or the pseudogene TRBV3-2) to TRBJ2-5; maybe TRBD1 (6 bases). The length of the CDR3 is 16 residues. Per germline, CDR1 LGHDT and CDR2 YNNKEL (reference sequence). Trimming shortened V by 3 bases and J by 1 base, and 15 bases separated the two germline ends.

For the CDR3, the DNA is TGTGCCAGCCCCGACAGGGGCTACGAGCAGTACTTC. Translated, it gives CASPDRGYEQYF. The chain has TRBV6-5 and TRBJ2-7; 8 positions agree with TRBD1. Germline CDR1 reads MNHEY; CDR2 reads SVGAGI. V lost 8 bases, J lost 3 bases, and 3 bases stayed unmatched. The CDR3 spans 12 residues.

The chain employs TRBV14 and TRBJ2-3, with 13 bases that match TRBD2. The CDR3 sequence is 18 residues long. Germline values: CDR1 SGHDN, CDR2 FVKESK. V was clipped by 4 bases and J by 2 bases; unmatched bases: 9. CDR3: CASSPESGLAGFTDTQYF. CDR3 bases: TGTGCCAGCAGCCCAGAGTCGGGACTAGCGGGATTCACAGATACGCAGTATTTT.

The sample holds a few counts of this clone. The V gene is TRBV11-3, the J gene TRBJ1-1; D is ambiguous. V was cut by 1 base and J by 0 bases, with 6 bases left in between. This CDR3 comprises 14 residues. Germline CDR1 SGHNT, CDR2 YENEEA. CDR3 sequence reads: CASSLAAVNTEAFF. The CDR3 bases are TGTGCCAGCAGCTTAGCCGCGGTGAACACTGAAGCTTTCTTT.

In this sample, this clone turned up once. The chain joins TRBV10-3 to TRBJ1-3; possible D gene TRBD1, 6 bases. V lost 0 bases and J 2 bases, leaving 11 bases between the germline ends. The length of the CDR3 is 16 residues. CDR1 ENHRY and CDR2 SYGVKD come from the germline V gene. CDR3 sequence: CAISESGTIPGNTIYF. The CDR3 DNA reads TGTGCCATCAGTGAGTCCGGGACAATTCCTGGAAACACCATATATTTT.

The chain joins TRBV30 to TRBJ1-6; D gene uncertain. Germline V gives CDR1 GTSNPN, CDR2 SVGIG (reference sequence). This CDR3 comprises 14 residues. The V gene lost 8 bases and the J gene lost 8 bases, with 19 bases spanning the gap. The CDR3 here is CASGSENPHSPLHF. CDR3 DNA sequence: TGTGCCAGCGGATCCGAAAACCCCCATTCACCCCTCCACTTT. The variable domain in full, with the rest retrieved from reference TRBV30 and TRBJ1-6, is SQTIHQWPATLVQPVGSPLSLECTVEGTSNPNLYWYRQAAGRGLQLLFYSVGIGQISSEVPQNLSASRPQDRQFILSSKKLLLSDSGFYLCASGSENPHSPLHFGNGTRLTVT.

V and J are TRBV28 and TRBJ1-4, with D hard to call. V lost 5 bases to trimming and J lost 6 bases, with 13 bases between them. The CDR3 contains 14 residues. Germline CDR1 and CDR2: MDHEN and SYDVKM. CDR3 sequence: CASSVQTLDEKLFF. CDR3 in DNA: TGTGCCAGCAGTGTACAGACGCTGGATGAAAAACTGTTTTTT.

Concerning this clone itself: Germline and junction disagree at one end, which may indicate a read error. The rearrangement uses TRBV7-3 and TRBJ2-5, with a possible D match to TRBD1 (6 bases). CDR1 and CDR2 from the germline V gene are SGHTA and FQGTGA. This CDR3 region has 13 residues. CDR3 sequence reads: CASSPGDQGTQYF. The DNA for the CDR3 is TGTGCCAGCAGCCCAGGGGATCAAGGGACCCAGTACTTC.

The chain uses TRBV29-1 and TRBJ1-4; TRBD1 agrees at 8 bases. This CDR3 has 14 residues. CDR1 SQVTM and CDR2 ANQGSEA come from the germline V gene. With 6 bases clipped from V and 8 bases from J, the junction kept 11 bases outside the gene matches. In DNA, the CDR3 is TGCAGCGTCACCGGACAGGGCGATATCGAAAAACTGTTTTTT. Protein sequence: CSVTGQGDIEKLFF.

This chain uses TRBV3-1 (or the pseudogene TRBV3-2) with TRBJ2-7; 8 bases align to TRBD2. J was trimmed by 2 bases and V by 4 bases; bases with no gene match: 13. The CDR3 has 17 residues. From germline, CDR1 is LGHDT and CDR2 YNNKEL (reference sequence). In nucleotides, the CDR3 is TGTGCCAGCAGCCCCCCCCGACTAGCGCCGTCTACCTACGAGCAGTACTTC. Translation gives CASSPPRLAPSTYEQYF.

The chain carries TRBV3-1 (or the pseudogene TRBV3-2) and TRBJ1-3; possibly TRBD1 for D (5 bases). The V end lost 0 bases, the J end lost 6 bases, and 12 bases lay between the germline ends. This CDR3 region has 15 residues. Germline V gives CDR1 LGHDT, CDR2 YNNKEL (reference sequence). The CDR3 region is CASSQEDIAANTIYF. The DNA for the CDR3 is TGTGCCAGCAGCCAAGAGGACATAGCGGCAAACACCATATATTTT.

This chain joins TRBV3-1 (or the pseudogene TRBV3-2) and TRBJ2-1; 15 bases are a match to TRBD2. V trimming: 5 bases; J trimming: 8 bases; junction bases outside the gene matches: 4. This CDR3 has 15 amino acids. CDR1 and CDR2 (germline): LGHDT, YNNKEL (reference sequence). The chain's CDR3 is CASSSGTSGGYEQFF. CDR3 bases: TGTGCCAGCAGCAGCGGGACTAGCGGGGGGTATGAGCAGTTCTTC.

The J gene is TRBJ2-2, the V gene TRBV3-1 (or the pseudogene TRBV3-2); no clear D. Looked up from germline, CDR1 is LGHDT and CDR2 is YNNKEL (reference sequence). The CDR3 totals 11 residues. Trimming removed 8 bases at V and 2 bases at J, with 3 bases between. The DNA of the CDR3 is TGTGCCAGCGGCAACACCGGGGAGCTGTTTTTT. Translating it yields CASGNTGELFF.

V and J are TRBV7-8 and TRBJ2-3, with 7 bases fitting TRBD1. This CDR3 region has 15 residues. J gave up 2 bases and V 7 bases, and 9 bases lay outside the gene matches. Germline V gene lookup returns CDR1 SGHVS and CDR2 FQNEAQ. The CDR3 here is CASNRDRLNTDTQYF. Written as DNA, the CDR3 is TGTGCCAGCAACCGGGACAGACTAAACACAGATACGCAGTATTTT.

The V and J genes are TRBV11-3 and TRBJ1-3; 9 bases are a match to TRBD1. The CDR3 totals 15 residues. Trimming took 5 bases from V and 2 from J; bases not matched to a gene: 4. Germline V CDR1 and CDR2: SGHNT, YENEEA. CDR3 DNA: TGTGCCAGCAGCCCTTGGACAGGGGCTGGAAACACCATATATTTT. Translation gives CASSPWTGAGNTIYF.

V and J are TRBV24-1 and TRBJ1-2, with no clear D. The V gene's germline CDR1 is KGHDR and CDR2 SFDVKD. Trimming took off 4 bases at V and 1 base at J, with 6 bases between the two ends. The CDR3 spans 13 residues. The chain's CDR3 is CATSESVNYGYTF. The CDR3 bases are TGTGCCACCAGTGAGTCAGTTAACTATGGCTACACCTTC.

The V call is TRBV9, the J call TRBJ1-4; 10 nucleotides match TRBD1. With 3 bases clipped from V and 3 bases from J, the junction kept 5 bases outside the gene matches. Germline values: CDR1 SGDLS, CDR2 YYNGEE. The CDR3 consists of 16 residues. CDR3 in DNA: TGTGCCAGCAGCGCCCGAGGACAGGGGGCTAATGAAAAACTGTTTTTT. The encoded protein is CASSARGQGANEKLFF.

V gene TRBV27 combines with J gene TRBJ2-7, with a weak D call TRBD1 (7 bases). V gave up 2 bases and J gave up 4 bases, with 15 bases separating them. Germline CDR1 and CDR2: MNHEY and SMNVEV (reference sequence). There are 15 residues in the CDR3. CDR3 sequence reads: CASSLKGARGYEQYV. CDR3 bases: TGTGCCAGCAGTTTAAAGGGGGCGCGGGGTTACGAGCAGTACGTC.

J is TRBJ2-1 and V is TRBV12-5; perhaps TRBD1 as D (7 bases). The CDR3 has 15 residues. Germline V gives CDR1 LGHNT, CDR2 FRNRAP. The V gene lost 1 base and the J gene lost 8 bases, with 15 bases spanning the gap. CDR3 DNA sequence: TGTGCTAGTGGTTTGGGGCAGGGGGGTTTGGATGAGCAGTTCTTC. Translation gives CASGLGQGGLDEQFF.

The chain uses TRBV3-1 (or the pseudogene TRBV3-2) and TRBJ1-2; TRBD1 might be the D (5 bases). Trimming removed 2 bases at V and 5 bases at J, with 12 bases between. This CDR3 has 14 residues. Germline assignment: CDR1 LGHDT and CDR2 YNNKEL (reference sequence). The CDR3 region is CASSQYRSLYGYTF. The CDR3 region has the DNA TGTGCCAGCAGCCAATACAGGAGCCTTTATGGCTACACCTTC.

The chain joins TRBV28 to TRBJ1-2; D unresolved. The CDR3 covers 14 residues. Per germline, CDR1 MDHEN and CDR2 SYDVKM. With 4 bases removed from V and 1 base from J, the gap between germline ends came to 10 bases. The CDR3 DNA sequence: TGTGCCAGCAGTTCTCCTCCGTATAACTATGGCTACACCTTC. This gives the protein CASSSPPYNYGYTF.

The chain carries TRBV4-3 and TRBJ2-1; D gene ambiguous. The CDR3 length is 11 residues. Trimming took off 4 bases at V and 6 bases at J, with 4 bases between the two ends. The germline V gene has CDR1 LGHNA and CDR2 YSLEER. The CDR3 region is CASSRGNEQFF. The CDR3 nucleotides are TGCGCCAGCAGCCGCGGCAATGAGCAGTTCTTC.

CDR3 nucleotides: TGTGCCATCAGGGGACAGGTATACACCGGGGAGCTGTTTTTT. This sequence encodes CAIRGQVYTGELFF. This chain connects TRBV10-3 to TRBJ2-2, with 8 bases fitting TRBD1. The CDR3 consists of 14 residues. The J segment lost 3 bases and the V segment lost 6 bases, leaving 3 bases of the junction unmatched. Germline assignment: CDR1 ENHRY and CDR2 SYGVKD.

This clone was found a few times. The genes are TRBV7-9 and TRBJ1-1; D is unresolved. Germline loops: CDR1 SEHNR, CDR2 FQNEAQ (reference sequence). The CDR3 consists of 16 residues. Trimming took off 7 bases at V and 1 base at J, with 19 bases between the two ends. CDR3 region: CASTSRGFPQNTEAFF. The CDR3 DNA reads as TGTGCCAGCACCTCCAGAGGGTTTCCCCAGAACACTGAAGCTTTCTTT.

J is TRBJ2-2 and V is TRBV29-1; possibly TRBD1 for D (6 bases). With 7 bases removed from V and 1 base from J, the gap between germline ends came to 13 bases. The CDR3 has 14 residues. The germline V gene encodes CDR1 SQVTM and CDR2 ANQGSEA. CDR3 residues: CSATGQENTGELFF. CDR3 nucleotides: TGCAGCGCCACGGGACAAGAGAACACCGGGGAGCTGTTTTTT.

CDR3 loop: CASSLWTGGNTGELFF. The DNA of the CDR3 is TGTGCCAGCAGTCTGTGGACAGGGGGGAACACCGGGGAGCTGTTTTTT. The chain couples TRBV27 to TRBJ2-2; 10 bases agree with TRBD1. Germline V gene lookup returns CDR1 MNHEY and CDR2 SMNVEV (reference sequence). Unmatched junction bases numbered 4, after V lost 5 bases and J lost 1 base. This CDR3 contains 16 residues.

The chain has TRBV7-3 and TRBJ2-7, with D tentatively TRBD2 (5 bases). Germline V gene lookup returns CDR1 SGHTA and CDR2 FQGTGA. The CDR3 consists of 12 residues. Trimming removed 9 bases from V and 4 bases from J, with 13 bases in between. This CDR3 reads CARAGRSYEQYF. CDR3 DNA: TGTGCCAGGGCGGGTCGGTCTTACGAGCAGTACTTC.

The chain is built from TRBV5-4 and TRBJ2-5; TRBD2 is a possible D gene (6 bases). CDR1 and CDR2 (germline): SGHNT, YYREEE (reference sequence). V was trimmed by 4 bases and J by 4 bases, leaving 11 bases between them. CDR3 size: 13 residues. CDR3 sequence (DNA): TGTGCCAGCAGCGGGGAGGTTGGAGAGACCCAGTACTTC. It codes for CASSGEVGETQYF.

This clone was counted a single time. The J gene is TRBJ1-2, the V gene TRBV27; TRBD1 matches at 11 bases. The CDR3 is 15 residues long. The V segment lost 5 bases and the J segment 8 bases; nucleotides outside the gene matches: 10. In germline, CDR1 is MNHEY, CDR2 SMNVEV (reference sequence). The CDR3 sequence: CASSPIGTGGTGYTF. The DNA of the CDR3 is TGTGCCAGCAGTCCTATTGGGACAGGGGGGACGGGCTACACCTTC.

The V call is TRBV7-6, the J call TRBJ2-7; D is unclear. The CDR3 consists of 14 residues. Trimming left V 1 base short and J 2 bases short, with 9 bases between. Germline-derived CDR1 and CDR2 are SGHVS and FNYEAQ. The CDR3 protein is CASSLVSQAYEQYF. Written as DNA, the CDR3 is TGTGCCAGCAGCTTAGTGTCACAAGCCTACGAGCAGTACTTC.